This T cell receptor (beta chain) was sequenced for a study of CD8 T cells in ankylosing spondylitis. Overall study results and limits: The disease-linked clones had a CD8+ phenotype and low blood frequencies. A TCR beta motif made of 7 to 9 highly homologous variants seemed typical of ankylosing spondylitis blood. Clones linked to disease were reported to show significant enrichment in matched ankylosing spondylitis synovial fluid.

A word on this clonotype: Its cognate antigen is unknown.

Construction of TCR beta libraries was performed using quantitative 5'-RACE with molecular barcodes. TCRdb re-derived calls from the 5' RACE reads in MiXCR, one entry per CDR3 protein. Counted here are a few hundred thousand distinct CDR3 sequences, 20% occurring once; the ten biggest clones make up 7.8%. Looked up from germline, CDR1 is KGHDR and CDR2 is SFDVKD. The length of the CDR3 is 14 residues. The V gene lost 0 bases and the J gene lost 6 bases, with 10 bases spanning the gap. This chain uses TRBV24-1 with TRBJ1-2, with unresolved D. Sequenced sample: blood, either unsorted or a sorted T cell fraction (not recorded which). The TCR sequence derives from a male donor with ankylosing spondylitis or in good health (not recorded which). This CDR3 is CATSDLRSIHGYTF. CDR3 coding DNA: TGTGCCACCAGTGATTTGAGGAGCATCCATGGCTACACCTTC.